The rows below give T cell receptor beta chains drawn from one sample of a study of cytomegalovirus exposure and HLA in healthy donors. The repertoire was sequenced with immunoSEQ multiplex PCR; TCRdb's copy has only in-frame clones and lacks some. The repertoire has more than 130,000 clones, 70% to 80% of them found once; the top ten carry 3.5% to 4%. Sequenced material: PBMCs. These receptors came from a man between 18 and 35 years old in good health and CMV-seronegative. Each CDR3 is given with its conserved first and last residue. A D gene is named only where the DNA matches it firmly. Rows may omit the clone size; those that give it use once, few, many or a size class.

V gene	clone size	J gene	D gene	CDR3 DNA	CDR3 protein
TRBV7-9	few	TRBJ1-5	-	TGTGCCAGCAGCTTATTCGGGGATATGGGCAATCAGCCCCAGCATTTT	CASSLFGDMGNQPQHF
TRBV4-2	-	TRBJ1-4	TRBD1	TGTGCCAGCAGCCATCTACCCACAGGGGGCACTAATGAAAAACTGTTTTTT	CASSHLPTGGTNEKLFF
TRBV28	-	TRBJ1-2	TRBD1	TGTGCCAGCAGGTTTCAACGGACAGGTTCAAACTATGGCTACACCTTC	CASRFQRTGSNYGYTF
TRBV15	once	TRBJ2-2	TRBD1	TGTGCCACCAGTCCACAGGGGACCCCCGGGGAGCTGTTTTTT	CATSPQGTPGELFF
TRBV28	-	TRBJ2-7	TRBD1	TGTGCCAGCAGTGCCCAGACAGGGACGGAGGTCTACGAGCAGTACTTC	CASSAQTGTEVYEQYF
TRBV18	-	TRBJ2-3	TRBD2	TGTGCCAGCTCACCACCCGCGGGGGGGCCGGAAAATACGCAGTATTTT	CASSPPAGGPENTQYF
TRBV5-1	-	TRBJ1-2	-	TGCGCCAGCAGCTTCGGGGAGACTAACTATGGCTACACCTTC	CASSFGETNYGYTF
TRBV11-3	-	TRBJ1-1	TRBD1	TGTGCCAGCAGCCCGCGGACAGGGGAGATTGAAGCTTTCTTT	CASSPRTGEIEAFF
TRBV19	-	TRBJ1-4	-	TGTGCCAGTAGTACCCTCGACCGGGGGAGTACTAATGAAAAACTGTTTTTT	CASSTLDRGSTNEKLFF
TRBV5-1	-	TRBJ1-2	TRBD1	TGCGCCAGCAGCTTGGGGACCGGGACAGGGTATAACTATGGCTACACCTTC	CASSLGTGTGYNYGYTF
TRBV6-5	-	TRBJ1-2	-	TGTGCCAGCAAACGGGACAACCGCTATGGCTACACCTTC	CASKRDNRYGYTF
TRBV2	-	TRBJ2-7	TRBD1	TGTGCCAGCAGTGGGTTGAGGACAGGTCTTTACGAGCAGTACTTC	CASSGLRTGLYEQYF
TRBV7-2	-	TRBJ1-4	TRBD1	TGTGCCAGCAGCGCCCAGGACAGGGGGGTAACTAATGAAAAACTGTTTTTT	CASSAQDRGVTNEKLFF
TRBV6-5	-	TRBJ2-5	TRBD1	TGTGCCAGCCACAGGGGTACCCAAGAGACCCAGTACTTC	CASHRGTQETQYF
TRBV5-4	once	TRBJ2-7	TRBD1	TGTGCCAGCAGCGCAAGCCGGGACAGCTTCTCCTACGAGCAGTACTTC	CASSASRDSFSYEQYF
TRBV7-2	-	TRBJ2-3	TRBD1	TGTGCCAGCAGCTACCCCCGGGACAGCCTAACCACAGATACGCAGTATTTT	CASSYPRDSLTTDTQYF
TRBV27	-	TRBJ1-1	-	TGTGCCAGCAGTCCCCGGACACGGAACACTGAAGCTTTCTTT	CASSPRTRNTEAFF
TRBV7-9	-	TRBJ2-7	-	TGTTCCAGCAGCCTCCTTTGGCACGAGCAGTACTTC	CSSSLLWHEQYF
TRBV6-5	-	TRBJ2-1	-	TGTGCCAGCAGTTACGAGGGTAGTGGCAATGAGCAGTTCTTC	CASSYEGSGNEQFF
TRBV7-2	once	TRBJ1-2	TRBD1	TGTGCCAGCAGCTTAGGAGGGACAGGGAACTATGGCTACACCTTC	CASSLGGTGNYGYTF
TRBV18	-	TRBJ1-1	TRBD1	TGTGCCAGCTCAGGTCCCGGGACAGGCTACACTGAAGCTTTCTTT	CASSGPGTGYTEAFF
TRBV7-9	-	TRBJ2-7	-	TGTGCCAGCAGCCCCGGTGTATCCATACGCGGGCAGTACTTC	CASSPGVSIRGQYF
TRBV5-4	-	TRBJ2-3	-	TGTGCCAGCAGCAGTAGTATGGATACGCAGTATTTT	CASSSSMDTQYF
TRBV5-1	few	TRBJ2-7	-	TGCGCCAGCAGCTTGGGACAGGAGTTCTACGAGCAGTACTTC	CASSLGQEFYEQYF
TRBV4-1	-	TRBJ2-2	-	TGCGCCAGCAGCCAACGACATGCAGGGATTAACACCGGGGAGCTGTTTTTT	CASSQRHAGINTGELFF
TRBV18	few	TRBJ1-1	-	TGTGCCAGCTCAGAGAGACAGGCCTTGAACACTGAAGCTTTCTTT	CASSERQALNTEAFF
TRBV27	-	TRBJ1-1	TRBD1	TGTGCCAGCAGTTCCTACAGGGGAGGAGGCGCTGAAGCTTTCTTT	CASSSYRGGGAEAFF
TRBV29-1	-	TRBJ2-1	TRBD1	TGCAGCGCACCCCGAGGGGACAGCTCCTACAATGAGCAGTTCTTC	CSAPRGDSSYNEQFF
TRBV30	once	TRBJ1-2	-	TGTGCCTGGCAATCCGACAAGATTAACTATGGCTACACCTTC	CAWQSDKINYGYTF
TRBV7-3	-	TRBJ1-6	-	TGTGCCAGCAGCTTAATTGAGGGAGCCTCACCCCTCCACTTT	CASSLIEGASPLHF
TRBV28	-	TRBJ1-1	TRBD1	TGTGCCGGACAGGGCCTGAACACTGAAGCTTTCTTT	CAGQGLNTEAFF
TRBV9	once	TRBJ2-2	TRBD2	TGTGCCAGCAGCCTCCTTAGCGGGGGGTACGGGGAGCTGTTTTTT	CASSLLSGGYGELFF
TRBV5-1	-	TRBJ2-2	-	TGCGCCAGCAGCCCACAAAACACCGGGGAGCTGTTTTTT	CASSPQNTGELFF
TRBV4-1	-	TRBJ1-3	-	TGCGCCAGCAGCCAGTCCAGGGTGAGCCCTGGAAACACCATATATTTT	CASSQSRVSPGNTIYF
TRBV4-1	-	TRBJ1-5	-	TGCGCCAGCAGCCAAGTATCGGGGTCGGTGAGCAATCAGCCCCAGCATTTT	CASSQVSGSVSNQPQHF
TRBV7-9	-	TRBJ1-2	TRBD1	TGTGCCAGCAGCTTGTGGGGACAGGGGGGAAACTATGGCTACACCTTC	CASSLWGQGGNYGYTF
TRBV19	-	TRBJ1-5	-	TGTGCCAGTACACCTTTCGGGAATCAGCCCCAGCATTTT	CASTPFGNQPQHF
TRBV7-9	few	TRBJ2-3	-	TGTGCCAGCAGCTTTAAGGGGGGGCAAGATACGCAGTATTTT	CASSFKGGQDTQYF
TRBV27	-	TRBJ2-1	TRBD2	TGTGCCAGCAGTTCCGGACTAGGCCCCTACAATGAGCAGTTCTTC	CASSSGLGPYNEQFF
TRBV18	few	TRBJ2-3	-	TGTGCCAGCTCACCTGGCAGAATCACAGATACGCAGTATTTT	CASSPGRITDTQYF
TRBV5-1	-	TRBJ1-1	TRBD1	TGCGCCAGCAGCTCACAGGGGCGGAACACTGAAGCTTTCTTT	CASSSQGRNTEAFF
TRBV6-5	-	TRBJ2-2	-	TGTGCCAGCAGTTACTCCGGACAGACGAACACCGGGGAGCTGTTTTTT	CASSYSGQTNTGELFF
TRBV4-1	medium-sized	TRBJ2-7	TRBD2	TGCGCCAGCAGCCAAGACCGTACTAGCGCCTACGAGCAGTACTTC	CASSQDRTSAYEQYF
TRBV13	few	TRBJ2-6	TRBD1	TGTGCCAGCAGCCCCCGGGACAGAAGCTCTGGGGCCAACGTCCTGACTTTC	CASSPRDRSSGANVLTF
TRBV19	-	TRBJ2-5	TRBD1	TGTGCCAGTAGTATTATTGGGACAGGGGGCGCAGAGACCCAGTACTTC	CASSIIGTGGAETQYF
TRBV11-3	-	TRBJ2-5	-	TGTGCCAGCAGCCAACCGGGACAAACAAAAGAGACCCAGTACTTC	CASSQPGQTKETQYF
TRBV7-9	-	TRBJ1-2	-	TGTGCCAGCAGCCGTGGGCGGTCTCGAAAGGCAGGGGCCTATGGCTACACCTTC	CASSRGRSRKAGAYGYTF
TRBV10-2	-	TRBJ1-4	-	TGCGCCAGCAGTGACCCCGCGGGATCGGAACTGTTTTTT	CASSDPAGSELFF
TRBV7-2	-	TRBJ2-1	-	TGTGCCAGCAGCCAAATTTCCTACAATGAGCAGTTCTTC	CASSQISYNEQFF
TRBV15	-	TRBJ1-2	-	TGTGCCACCAGCAGAGCTGGCGCCCGCGGCAACTATGGCTACACCTTC	CATSRAGARGNYGYTF
TRBV19	once	TRBJ2-1	TRBD2	TGTGCCAGTAGTCCCTCTCTAGCGGGAGGTACATATGAGCAGTTCTTC	CASSPSLAGGTYEQFF
TRBV5-4	-	TRBJ2-5	TRBD1	TGTGCCAGCAGCTTGGACGGGGACAGTTCTGGGGGAGAGACCCAGTACTTC	CASSLDGDSSGGETQYF
TRBV2	-	TRBJ2-2	-	TGTGCCAGCAGTGAAGGAGGGGGAGGGACCGGGGAGCTGTTTTTT	CASSEGGGGTGELFF
TRBV19	-	TRBJ1-2	TRBD1	TGTGCCAGTAGACAGACAGGGAGAGATGGCTACACCTTC	CASRQTGRDGYTF
TRBV11-3	-	TRBJ1-1	TRBD1	TGTGCCAGCAGCCCCAGGGACAGGGAGGGCACTGAAGCTTTCTTT	CASSPRDREGTEAFF
TRBV6-5	once	TRBJ1-2	-	TGTGCCAGCAGTTCGGGAACCTATGGCTACACCTTC	CASSSGTYGYTF
TRBV5-4	-	TRBJ1-5	-	TGTGCCAGCAGCTTGCCGGATCAGCCCCAGCATTTT	CASSLPDQPQHF